This T cell receptor (beta chain) was found in a study of PD-1 blockade in mismatch repair-deficient tumors (dated by TCRdb to the late 2010s). Regarding the complete study: Between late 2013 and September 2016, the trial enrolled around 91 consecutive patients with approximately 11 mismatch repair-deficient cancer types, every one of whom had been previously treated and was progressing. Tumor-associated T cell clones were tracked in the peripheral blood of patients responding to PD-1 blockade by deep sequencing of TCR CDR3 regions. Study-wide conclusions, independent of this receptor: Tumor-resident clones, often undetectable in blood before treatment, expanded rapidly after pembrolizumab and then contracted, generally before radiologic responses.

Comments on this clone: The specificity of this receptor is unknown. Per-base qualities were not stored, and no clone one base away is much larger.

The protocol used for the library was the immunoSEQ multiplex PCR assay. The source is immuneACCESS, and TCRdb retained only in-frame sequences with V and J called. Part of the clones is not carried over; for the studies checked, unresolved V genes explain less than half of this, and the remainder is unexplained. This sample is represented by around 120,000 clones; roughly 86% of them were singletons. Approximately 12% of the sample goes to the ten largest clones. Mismatch repair deficiency was established in every enrolled patient by polymerase chain reaction or immunohistochemistry. TCR sequencing was performed for a few patients who responded to pembrolizumab therapy. The phase II trial prospectively evaluated PD-1 blockade with pembrolizumab in advanced mismatch repair-deficient cancers, independent of tissue of origin. Peripheral blood T cell samples were gathered serially, both before PD-1 blockade started and at multiple time points afterward. Blood sampling times were expressed in weeks after the first pembrolizumab dose.

V lost 4 bases and J lost 2 bases, and the count of bases not matched to a germline gene is 9. For CDR1 and CDR2, the germline V gene lists SGDLS and YYNGEE. The CDR3 covers 16 residues, taking in both the cysteine and the phenylalanine. Only the CDR3 DNA stays, 48 bases, in frame from base 1. This receptor was obtained from an adult with mismatch repair-deficient cancer. Here the sequenced sample was peripheral blood, taken 44 weeks after starting pembrolizumab. This chain joins TRBV9 to TRBJ2-3, and TRBD2 matches 8 of the central bases. The CDR3 loop reads CASSLSGDGVTDTQYF. At the DNA level, the sequence is TGTGCCAGCAGCCTTAGCGGGGATGGGGTCACAGATACGCAGTATTTT.